Detailed here is one T cell receptor beta chain. Repertoires were generated with immunoSEQ multiplex PCR, while TCRdb's copy carries only in-frame clones and drops some. Seen here are about 55,000 clones, around 86% observed once, and the top ten hold around 1.9%. This entry comes from a study of blood T cell repertoires in COVID-19. This CDR3 contains 13 residues. CDR1 SGHTA and CDR2 FQGNSA come from the germline V gene. V gave up 2 bases and J gave up 7 bases, with 9 bases separating them. This clonotype was sampled from a woman aged 60 to 75 with acute or convalescent COVID-19. The chain employs TRBV7-2 and TRBJ1-5, with unresolved D. Material: peripheral blood. CDR3 in amino acids: CASSLPGKQPQHF. The CDR3 region has the DNA TGTGCCAGCAGCTTACCCGGGAAACAGCCCCAGCATTTT.